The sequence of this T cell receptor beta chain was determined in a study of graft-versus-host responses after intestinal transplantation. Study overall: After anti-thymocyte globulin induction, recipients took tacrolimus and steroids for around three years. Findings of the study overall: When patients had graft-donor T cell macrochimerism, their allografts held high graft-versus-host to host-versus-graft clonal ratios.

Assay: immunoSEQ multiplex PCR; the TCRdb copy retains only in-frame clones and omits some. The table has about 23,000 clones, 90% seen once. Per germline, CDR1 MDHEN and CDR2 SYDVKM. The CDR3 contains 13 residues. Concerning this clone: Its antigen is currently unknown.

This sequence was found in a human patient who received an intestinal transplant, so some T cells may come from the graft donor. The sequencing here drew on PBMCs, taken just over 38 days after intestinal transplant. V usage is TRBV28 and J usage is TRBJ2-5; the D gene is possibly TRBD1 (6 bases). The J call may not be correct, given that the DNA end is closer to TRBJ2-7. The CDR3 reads CASSLSRGNEQYF. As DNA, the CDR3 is TGTGCCAGCAGTTTATCCAGGGGCAACGAGCAGTACTTC.